The 30 T cell receptor beta chains reported below all come from one sample, sequenced in a study of cytomegalovirus exposure and HLA in healthy donors. Some clones are missing from TCRdb's copy, which holds only in-frame ones; the method was immunoSEQ multiplex PCR. The table includes under 200,000 clones, approximately 89% detected once. What was sequenced was PBMCs. The origin of the receptors is a woman between 18 and 29 years old in good health and CMV-seropositive.

This chain connects TRBV19 to TRBJ1-4, with TRBD1 identical over 10 bases. The CDR3 spans 14 residues. Germline trimming cut 9 bases from V and 6 bases from J; bases unmatched to any gene: 7. Germline values: CDR1 LNHDA, CDR2 SQIVND (reference sequence). The CDR3 reads CASRDRGRDEKLFF. The DNA of the CDR3 is TGTGCCAGCAGGGACAGGGGACGGGATGAAAAACTGTTTTTT. Using reference TRBV19 and TRBJ1-4 for the parts outside the CDR3, the full variable domain is DGGITQSPKYLFRKEGQNVTLSCEQNLNHDAMYWYRQDPGQGLRLIYYSQIVNDFQKGDIAEGYSVSREKKESFPLTVTSAQKNPTAFYLCASRDRGRDEKLFFGSGTQLSVL.

The V gene is TRBV29-1, the J gene TRBJ1-2; D unresolved. Germline loops: CDR1 SQVTM, CDR2 ANQGSEA. The ends were cut back, 5 bases at V and 5 bases at J, with 12 bases in the middle. There are 12 residues in the CDR3. The CDR3 DNA reads as TGCAGCGTTTCCCGGGATCATTATGGCTACACCTTC. Protein product: CSVSRDHYGYTF.

The V and J genes are TRBV11-2 and TRBJ2-1; TRBD2 aligns across 11 bases. The CDR3 runs 15 residues. Germline V gene sequence: CDR1 SGHAT, CDR2 FQNNGV. The junction had 4 bases not matched to a gene; V was cut back by 5 bases and J by 4 bases. The CDR3 reads CASSAGTSGYNEQFF. CDR3 nucleotide sequence: TGTGCCAGCAGCGCCGGGACTAGCGGTTACAATGAGCAGTTCTTC. Combining the CDR3 with reference TRBV11-2 and TRBJ2-1 gives the whole variable domain EAGVAQSPRYKIIEKRQSVAFWCNPISGHATLYWYQQILGQGPKLLIQFQNNGVVDDSQLPKDRFSAERLKGVDSTLKIQPAKLEDSAVYLCASSAGTSGYNEQFFGPGTRLTVL.

This clone was observed a single time. The V gene is TRBV15, the J gene TRBJ1-5; D unclear. The germline V gene has CDR1 LNHNV and CDR2 YYDKDF (reference sequence). The ends were cut back, 4 bases at V and 0 bases at J, with 13 bases in the middle. This CDR3 spans 16 amino acids. The CDR3 protein is CATSKVNKNSNQPQHF. CDR3 coding DNA: TGTGCCACCAGCAAAGTGAACAAAAATAGCAATCAGCCCCAGCATTTT.

The chain has TRBV27 and TRBJ2-3, with D perhaps TRBD2 (6 bases). In germline, CDR1 is MNHEY, CDR2 SMNVEV (reference sequence). The length of the CDR3 is 16 residues. With 2 bases removed from V and 0 bases from J, the gap between germline ends came to 12 bases. Written as DNA, the CDR3 is TGTGCCAGCAGTTTACGATTTCTAGCGAGCACAGATACGCAGTATTTT. Its protein product is CASSLRFLASTDTQYF.

The gene calls are TRBV7-3 and TRBJ1-1; 8 bases map to TRBD1. Looked up from germline, CDR1 is SGHTA and CDR2 is FQGTGA. The trim removed 5 bases at V and 1 base at J, leaving 3 bases unmatched. This CDR3 is built from 14 residues. The CDR3 DNA reads as TGTGCCAGCAGCCCGGGACAGGCGAACACTGAAGCTTTCTTT. It is translated as CASSPGQANTEAFF. The entire variable domain, with the rest obtained from reference TRBV7-3 and TRBJ1-1, is as follows: GAGVSQTPSNKVTEKGKYVELRCDPISGHTALYWYRQSLGQGPEFLIYFQGTGAADDSGLPNDRFFAVRPEGSVSTLKIQRTERGDSAVYLCASSPGQANTEAFFGQGTRLTVV.

CDR3 DNA: TGTGCCAGCAGCTTATCAGGAGGTGGAAACACCATATATTTT. Translation: CASSLSGGGNTIYF. The gene calls are TRBV7-2 and TRBJ1-3; D is unresolved. The length of the CDR3 is 14 residues. The germline V gene encodes CDR1 SGHTA and CDR2 FQGNSA. Trimming removed 2 bases at V and 3 bases at J, with 8 bases between.

The J gene is TRBJ1-1, the V gene TRBV5-6; D ambiguous. This CDR3 has 12 residues. V gave up 5 bases and J gave up 6 bases, with 11 bases separating them. The germline V gene has CDR1 SGHDT and CDR2 YYEEEE. The CDR3 loop reads CASSLRVAEAFF. CDR3 bases: TGTGCCAGCAGTCTGAGGGTTGCTGAAGCTTTCTTT.

The V call is TRBV14, the J call TRBJ1-4, with 7 bases aligning to TRBD1. Trimming took 0 bases from V and 10 from J; bases not matched to a gene: 8. CDR1 is SGHDN, CDR2 FVKESK, per germline. The CDR3 length is 15 residues. The chain's CDR3 is CASSQDRTGRGKLFF. The CDR3, as DNA: TGTGCCAGCAGCCAAGACAGGACAGGCAGAGGAAAACTGTTTTTT.

The chain carries TRBV11-2 and TRBJ2-7; no clear D gene. Germline-derived CDR1 and CDR2 are SGHAT and FQNNGV. The ends were cut back, 0 bases at V and 3 bases at J, with 6 bases in the middle. This CDR3 is 13 amino acids long. As DNA, the CDR3 is TGTGCCAGCAGCTTAGATTCAGGCTACGAGCAGTACTTC. Translating it yields CASSLDSGYEQYF.

This clone has only one observation. The chain links TRBV23-1 to TRBJ2-7; 9 nucleotides match TRBD1. TRBV23-1 is given ORF status, its function remaining uncertain. Trimming removed 7 bases from V and 2 bases from J; junction bases left unmatched: 6. The CDR3 extends over 14 amino acids. The DNA for the CDR3 is TGCGCCAGCATTTCAAACAGGGGGCCCTACGAGCAGTACTTC. Its protein is CASISNRGPYEQYF.

This clone appeared once. This chain uses TRBV30 with TRBJ2-7; 11 bases align to TRBD2. The CDR3 is 18 residues long. Germline V lookup: CDR1 GTSNPN, CDR2 SVGIG (reference sequence). The V and J ends lost 2 bases and 4 bases, in that order; junction bases with no gene match: 16. DNA for the CDR3: TGTGCCTGGAGTACGACTAGCGGGATCACGTTGAACCTATACGAGCAGTACTTC. Translated, it gives CAWSTTSGITLNLYEQYF.

V and J are TRBV11-2 and TRBJ2-5, with D unresolved. V was clipped by 1 base and J by 5 bases, with 8 bases between them. This CDR3 region has 13 residues. The V gene's germline CDR1 is SGHAT and CDR2 FQNNGV. The CDR3 reads CASSLGSSETQYF. CDR3 sequence (DNA): TGTGCCAGCAGCTTAGGAAGTAGCGAGACCCAGTACTTC.

The rearrangement joins TRBV2 to TRBJ2-1; TRBD2 agrees at 10 bases. CDR1 is SNHLY, CDR2 FYNNEI, per germline. This CDR3 is 16 amino acids long. V trimming: 8 bases; J trimming: 7 bases; junction bases outside the gene matches: 14. The CDR3 loop reads CASCSLEREGRNEQFF. In DNA form, the CDR3 reads TGTGCCAGCTGCTCATTAGAGCGGGAGGGCCGGAATGAGCAGTTCTTC.

This clone was detected only once. The rearrangement uses TRBV19 and TRBJ2-3, with TRBD2 matching 16 bases. The ends lost 5 bases at V and 6 bases at J; junction bases unmatched: 5. The CDR3 extends over 16 amino acids. CDR1 is LNHDA and CDR2 is SQIVND in the germline V gene (reference sequence). This CDR3 reads CASSPLGLAGGDTQYF. The CDR3 bases are TGTGCCAGTAGTCCCCTGGGACTAGCGGGAGGGGATACGCAGTATTTT.

The chain combines TRBV6-5 with TRBJ1-1; possibly TRBD1 for D (6 bases). The CDR3 has 13 residues. Germline CDR1 reads MNHEY; CDR2 reads SVGAGI. Trimming shortened V by 6 bases and J by 7 bases, and 15 bases separated the two germline ends. The CDR3 sequence is CASRAWTDGEAFF. CDR3 nucleotides: TGTGCCAGCAGGGCCTGGACAGACGGTGAAGCTTTCTTT.

The V and J genes are TRBV7-2 and TRBJ2-1; D is uncertain. The V and J ends lost 5 bases and 0 bases respectively, with 8 bases between them. CDR3 length equals 14 residues. Germline CDR1 and CDR2: SGHTA and FQGNSA. The CDR3 nucleotides are TGTGCCAGCAGCCCGACACTCTCCTACAATGAGCAGTTCTTC. Translation gives CASSPTLSYNEQFF.

The rearrangement joins TRBV27 to TRBJ2-5; 9 nucleotides agree with TRBD2. CDR1 and CDR2 from the germline V gene are MNHEY and SMNVEV (reference sequence). This CDR3 has 14 residues. With V trimmed by 6 bases and J by 6 bases, 8 bases remained unmatched. This chain's CDR3 is CASRFGGGEKTQYF. The CDR3 DNA reads TGTGCCAGCAGGTTTGGCGGGGGGGAGAAGACCCAGTACTTC.

This chain links TRBV4-3 with TRBJ2-7; D is ambiguous. The CDR3 is made up of 16 amino acids. The V end lost 1 base, the J end lost 1 base, and 14 bases lay between the germline ends. From germline, CDR1 is LGHNA and CDR2 YSLEER. The CDR3 DNA is TGCGCCAGCAGCCAAGGATCAGGCCACCCTTCCTACGAGCAGTACTTC. As protein: CASSQGSGHPSYEQYF.

This clone showed up just once. The rearrangement links TRBV7-3 to TRBJ2-7; 7 nucleotides agree with TRBD1. The CDR3 covers 15 residues. V was pared by 0 bases and J by 1 base, with 3 bases of the junction left unmatched. Germline V gene lookup returns CDR1 SGHTA and CDR2 FQGTGA. In DNA form, the CDR3 reads TGTGCCAGCAGCTTAACCTCGGGACAGTCCTACGAGCAGTACTTC. Its protein is CASSLTSGQSYEQYF.

The genes are TRBV12-1 and TRBJ1-5; TRBD1 is the table's D call, not checked against the DNA. TRBV12-1 is given as a pseudogene. CDR3 length: 15 amino acids. DNA for the CDR3: TGTGCCAGCACCCCCCGGGGACACATACCTAGGCCCCAGCATTTT. This sequence encodes CASTPRGHIPRPQHF.

The chain combines TRBV7-8 with TRBJ2-7; TRBD1 agrees at 10 bases. V was clipped by 4 bases and J by 1 base; unmatched bases: 10. Per germline, CDR1 SGHVS and CDR2 FQNEAQ. This CDR3 spans 17 amino acids. CDR3 coding DNA: TGTGCCAGCAGCTACCCTAAGGGACAGGGGAAGTCCTACGAGCAGTACTTC. It codes for CASSYPKGQGKSYEQYF.

The rearrangement links TRBV21-1 to TRBJ2-1; the table's TRBD2 call for D was not verified on the DNA. TRBV21-1 is a recognized pseudogene. The CDR3 consists of 15 residues. Here the CDR3 reads CASSFLLAGGYEQFF. As DNA, the CDR3 is TGTGCCAGCAGCTTTCTATTAGCGGGAGGGTATGAGCAGTTCTTC.

This chain joins TRBV7-3 and TRBJ1-1; D is possibly TRBD1 (5 bases). Trimming took off 5 bases at V and 0 bases at J, with 10 bases between the two ends. The CDR3 is 14 amino acids. CDR1 and CDR2 (germline): SGHTA, FQGTGA. CDR3 sequence reads: CASSNPGMNTEAFF. Written as DNA, the CDR3 is TGTGCCAGCAGCAACCCAGGGATGAACACTGAAGCTTTCTTT.

The rearrangement joins TRBV4-2 to TRBJ2-1; D possibly corresponds to TRBD2 (5 bases). The V end was cut by 2 bases, the J end by 0 bases, with 8 bases between. Germline CDR1 and CDR2: LGHNA and YNFKEQ. The CDR3 has 15 amino acids. DNA of the CDR3: TGTGCCAGCAGCCAACAAGCGGACTCCTACAATGAGCAGTTCTTC. It is translated as CASSQQADSYNEQFF.

CDR3 sequence reads: CAWSPTGGTFF. The CDR3 DNA reads TGTGCCTGGAGTCCTACGGGAGGTACGTTCTTC. V is TRBV30 and J is TRBJ2-1, with 7 bases identical to TRBD2. The germline V gene encodes CDR1 GTSNPN and CDR2 SVGIG (reference sequence). CDR3 length: 11 amino acids. V shed 2 bases, J shed 15 bases, and the junction held 7 bases outside the gene matches.

The chain employs TRBV13 and TRBJ2-3; no clear D. The CDR3 contains 16 residues. Germline V CDR1 and CDR2: PRHDT, FYEKMQ (reference sequence). V was clipped by 1 base and J by 0 bases, with 11 bases between them. CDR3 sequence: CASSLVSFTSTDTQYF. The CDR3 region has the DNA TGTGCCAGCAGCTTAGTTTCATTCACTAGCACAGATACGCAGTATTTT.

The V and J genes are TRBV6-6 and TRBJ2-3; no definite D call. V lost 6 bases and J lost 0, with 10 bases in between. The CDR3 runs 14 residues. CDR1 and CDR2 from the germline V gene are MNHNY and SVGAGI (reference sequence). The CDR3, as DNA: TGTGCCAGCAGAAAGGCGGCCAGCACAGATACGCAGTATTTT. It specifies CASRKAASTDTQYF.

The chain couples TRBV7-9 to TRBJ2-5; 8 bases line up with TRBD2. Trimming took 0 bases from V and 2 from J; bases not matched to a gene: 2. The CDR3 consists of 15 residues. Looked up from germline, CDR1 is SEHNR and CDR2 is FQNEAQ (reference sequence). The CDR3 DNA reads TGTGCCAGCAGCTTAGCGGCTAGCGGGCAAGAGACCCAGTACTTC. Amino acid sequence: CASSLAASGQETQYF.

DNA of the CDR3: TGCGCCAGCAGCCACAGACAGGGCTCCTTATCGGGCAATGAGCAGTTCTTC. Its protein product is CASSHRQGSLSGNEQFF. The chain recombines TRBV4-1 with TRBJ2-1, with 7 bases fitting TRBD1. Germline assignment: CDR1 MGHRA and CDR2 YSYEKL. Trimming removed 3 bases from V and 6 bases from J; junction bases left unmatched: 14. The length of the CDR3 is 17 residues.